This T cell receptor beta chain was observed in a study of cytomegalovirus exposure and HLA in healthy donors. General study findings and limits: The study put 150 to 200 TCR beta chains on its list as cytomegalovirus-associated. As a later analysis showed, a missense DCLRE1C variant was linked to trimming of TCR beta V- and J-genes.

A note on this clone: Antigen: not known.

PCR involved 60 Vbeta and 13 Jbeta primers. Using immunoSEQ multiplex PCR, the repertoire was profiled, and TCRdb retains in-frame clones only, with some absent. This table holds roughly 93,000 clones, approximately 83% found once. In germline, CDR1 is LNHNV, CDR2 YYDKDF (reference sequence). V was trimmed by 0 bases and J by 2 bases, leaving 14 bases between them. The CDR3 totals 17 residues. The sequence was obtained from a man in his forties or fifties in good health and CMV-seronegative. Sample: PBMCs. The chain combines TRBV15 with TRBJ2-1; D is perhaps TRBD2 (7 bases). The CDR3 loop reads CATSRDRAGATYNEQFF. DNA for the CDR3: TGTGCCACCAGCAGAGATCGTGCGGGGGCCACCTACAATGAGCAGTTCTTC.